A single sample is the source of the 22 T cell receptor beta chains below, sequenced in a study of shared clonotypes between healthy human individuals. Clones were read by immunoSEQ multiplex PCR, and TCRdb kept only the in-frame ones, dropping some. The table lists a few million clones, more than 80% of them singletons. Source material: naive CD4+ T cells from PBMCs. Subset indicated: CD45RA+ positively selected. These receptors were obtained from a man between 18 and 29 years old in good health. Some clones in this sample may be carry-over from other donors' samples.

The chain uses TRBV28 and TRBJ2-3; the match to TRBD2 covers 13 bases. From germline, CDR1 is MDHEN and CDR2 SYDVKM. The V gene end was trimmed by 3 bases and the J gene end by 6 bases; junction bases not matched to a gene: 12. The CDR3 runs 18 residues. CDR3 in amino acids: CASSFPLLLAGGRDTQYF. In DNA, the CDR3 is TGTGCCAGCAGTTTCCCCCTCCTACTAGCGGGAGGGCGGGATACGCAGTATTTT.

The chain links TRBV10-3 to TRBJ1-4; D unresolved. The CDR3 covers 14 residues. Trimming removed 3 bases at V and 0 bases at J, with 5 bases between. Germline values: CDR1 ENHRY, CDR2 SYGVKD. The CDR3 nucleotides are TGTGCCATCAGTGACAGGACAACTAATGAAAAACTGTTTTTT. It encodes CAISDRTTNEKLFF.

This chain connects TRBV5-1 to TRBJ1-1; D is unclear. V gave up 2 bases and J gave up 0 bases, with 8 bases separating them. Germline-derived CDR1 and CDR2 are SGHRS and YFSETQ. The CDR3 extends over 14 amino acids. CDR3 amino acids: CASSFQLLNTEAFF. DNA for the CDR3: TGCGCCAGCAGCTTCCAGCTCTTGAACACTGAAGCTTTCTTT.

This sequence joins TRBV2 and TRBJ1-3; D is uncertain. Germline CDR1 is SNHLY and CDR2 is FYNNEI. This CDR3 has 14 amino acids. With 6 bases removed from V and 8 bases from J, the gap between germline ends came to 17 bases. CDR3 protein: CASSKGTRPDTIYF. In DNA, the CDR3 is TGTGCCAGCAGCAAAGGTACTCGGCCGGACACCATATATTTT.

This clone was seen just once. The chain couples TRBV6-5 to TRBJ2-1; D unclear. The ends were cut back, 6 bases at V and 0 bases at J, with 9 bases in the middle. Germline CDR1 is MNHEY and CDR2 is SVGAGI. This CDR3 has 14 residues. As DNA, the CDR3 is TGTGCCAGCAGCCGACCCAGCTCCTACAATGAGCAGTTCTTC. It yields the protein CASSRPSSYNEQFF.

In nucleotides, the CDR3 is TGCGCCAGCAGCTCCGCTACTAATGAAAAACTGTTTTTT. It translates to CASSSATNEKLFF. The chain combines TRBV5-1 with TRBJ1-4; D uncertain. The V end was cut by 3 bases, the J end by 2 bases, with 5 bases between. Germline V gives CDR1 SGHRS, CDR2 YFSETQ. The CDR3 runs 13 residues.

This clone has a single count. CDR3 region: CASTLEGGMNTGELFF. The CDR3, as DNA: TGTGCCAGCACCCTTGAGGGAGGTATGAACACCGGGGAGCTGTTTTTT. This rearrangement joins TRBV11-2 to TRBJ2-2, with TRBD2 as a possible D gene (6 bases). The CDR3 runs to 16 residues. Germline loops: CDR1 SGHAT, CDR2 FQNNGV. Trimming removed 7 bases from V and 1 base from J, with 16 bases in between.

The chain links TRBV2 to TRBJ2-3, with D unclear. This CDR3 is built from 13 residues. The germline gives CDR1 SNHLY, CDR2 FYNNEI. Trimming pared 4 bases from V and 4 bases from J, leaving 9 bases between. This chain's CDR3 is CASSGERADTQYF. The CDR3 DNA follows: TGTGCCAGCAGTGGAGAACGGGCAGATACGCAGTATTTT.

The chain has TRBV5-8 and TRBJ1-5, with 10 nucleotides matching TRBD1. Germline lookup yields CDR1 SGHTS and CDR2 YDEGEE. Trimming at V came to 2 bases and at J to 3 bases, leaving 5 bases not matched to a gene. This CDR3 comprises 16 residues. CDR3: CASSLSGTGVNQPQHF. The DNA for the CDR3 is TGTGCCAGCAGCTTATCCGGGACAGGGGTCAATCAGCCCCAGCATTTT.

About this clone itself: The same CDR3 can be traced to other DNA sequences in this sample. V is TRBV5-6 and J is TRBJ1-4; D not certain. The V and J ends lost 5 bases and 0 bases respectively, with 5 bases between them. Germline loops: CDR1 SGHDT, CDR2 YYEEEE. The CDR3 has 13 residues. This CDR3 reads CASSSTTNEKLFF. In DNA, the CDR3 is TGTGCCAGCAGTTCAACAACTAATGAAAAACTGTTTTTT. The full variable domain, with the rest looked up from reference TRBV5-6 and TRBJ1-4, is DAGVTQSPTHLIKTRGQQVTLRCSPKSGHDTVSWYQQALGQGPQFIFQYYEEEERQRGNFPDRFSGHQFPNYSSELNVNALLLGDSALYLCASSSTTNEKLFFGSGTQLSVL.

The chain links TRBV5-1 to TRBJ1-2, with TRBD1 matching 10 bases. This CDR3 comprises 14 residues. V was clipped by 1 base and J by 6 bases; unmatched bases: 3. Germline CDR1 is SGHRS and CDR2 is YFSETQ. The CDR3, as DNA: TGCGCCAGCAGCTTGTCCGGGACAGGGGATGGCTACACCTTC. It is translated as CASSLSGTGDGYTF.

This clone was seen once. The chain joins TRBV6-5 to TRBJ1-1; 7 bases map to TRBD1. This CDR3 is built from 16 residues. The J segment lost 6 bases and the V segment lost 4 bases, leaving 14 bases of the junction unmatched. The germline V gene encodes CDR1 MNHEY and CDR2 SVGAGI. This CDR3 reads CASSSHRGPSRAEAFF. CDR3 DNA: TGTGCCAGCAGTTCCCACAGGGGACCCTCGCGGGCTGAAGCTTTCTTT.

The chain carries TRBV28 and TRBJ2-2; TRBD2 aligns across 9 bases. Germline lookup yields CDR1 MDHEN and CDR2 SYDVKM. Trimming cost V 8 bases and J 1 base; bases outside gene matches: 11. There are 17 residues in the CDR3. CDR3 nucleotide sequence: TGTGCCAGCCGGTTCCCGGGTAGCGGGGGGAACACCGGGGAGCTGTTTTTT. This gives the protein CASRFPGSGGNTGELFF. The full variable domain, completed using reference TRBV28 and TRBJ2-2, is DVKVTQSSRYLVKRTGEKVFLECVQDMDHENMFWYRQDPGLGLRLIYFSYDVKMKEKGDIPEGYSVSREKKERFSLILESASTNQTSMYLCASRFPGSGGNTGELFFGEGSRLTVL.

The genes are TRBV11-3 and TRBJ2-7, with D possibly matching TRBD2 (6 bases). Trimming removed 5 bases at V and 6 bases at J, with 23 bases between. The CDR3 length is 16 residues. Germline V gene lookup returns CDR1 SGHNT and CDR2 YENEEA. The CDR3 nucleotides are TGTGCCAGCAGCCCTAGAGGGACTGAAGGGTCGGGCGAGCAGTACTTC. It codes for CASSPRGTEGSGEQYF. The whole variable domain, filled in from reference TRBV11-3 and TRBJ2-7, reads EAGVVQSPRYKIIEKKQPVAFWCNPISGHNTLYWYLQNLGQGPELLIRYENEEAVDDSQLPKDRFSAERLKGVDSTLKIQPAELGDSAVYLCASSPRGTEGSGEQYFGPGTRLTVT.

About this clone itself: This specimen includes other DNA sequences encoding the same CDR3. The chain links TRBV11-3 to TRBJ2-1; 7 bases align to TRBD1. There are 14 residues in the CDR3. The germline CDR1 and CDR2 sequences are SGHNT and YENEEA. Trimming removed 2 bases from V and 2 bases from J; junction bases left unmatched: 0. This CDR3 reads CASSLTGAYNEQFF. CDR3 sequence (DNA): TGTGCCAGCAGCTTAACAGGGGCCTACAATGAGCAGTTCTTC.

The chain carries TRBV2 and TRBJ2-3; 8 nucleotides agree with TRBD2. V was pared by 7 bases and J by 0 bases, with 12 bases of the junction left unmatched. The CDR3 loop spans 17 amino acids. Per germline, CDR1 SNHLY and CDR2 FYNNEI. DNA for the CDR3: TGTGCCAGCACCCCGGGGGGGGGTCCGCCTAGCACAGATACGCAGTATTTT. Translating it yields CASTPGGGPPSTDTQYF.

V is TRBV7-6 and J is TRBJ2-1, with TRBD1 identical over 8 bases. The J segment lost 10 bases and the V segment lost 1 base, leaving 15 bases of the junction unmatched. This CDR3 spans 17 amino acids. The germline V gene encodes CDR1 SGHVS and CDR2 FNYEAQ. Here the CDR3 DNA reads TGTGCCAGCAGCTTAGGAGTAGGGGCAGGGGGCTTGGGAGAGCAGTTCTTC. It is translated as CASSLGVGAGGLGEQFF.

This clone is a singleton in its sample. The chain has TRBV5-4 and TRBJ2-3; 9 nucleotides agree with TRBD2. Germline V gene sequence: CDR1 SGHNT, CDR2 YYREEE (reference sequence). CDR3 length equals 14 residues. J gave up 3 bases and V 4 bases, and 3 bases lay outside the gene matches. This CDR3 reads CASSLREGTDTQYF. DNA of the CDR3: TGTGCCAGCAGCCTGCGGGAGGGGACAGATACGCAGTATTTT.

CDR3 in DNA: TGTGCCAGCAGCTTAGTGGACAGGGCCCGATCTAACTATGGCTACACCTTC. Protein product: CASSLVDRARSNYGYTF. The chain joins TRBV7-2 to TRBJ1-2, with TRBD1 matching over 8 bases. V was clipped by 1 base and J by 0 bases; unmatched bases: 7. CDR1 is SGHTA and CDR2 is FQGNSA in the germline V gene. The length of the CDR3 is 17 residues.

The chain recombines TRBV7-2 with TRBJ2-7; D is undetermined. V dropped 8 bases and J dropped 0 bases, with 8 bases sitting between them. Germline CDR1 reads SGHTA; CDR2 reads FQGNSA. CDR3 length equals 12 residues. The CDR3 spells CASGDYSYEQYF. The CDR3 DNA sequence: TGTGCCAGCGGGGATTACTCCTACGAGCAGTACTTC. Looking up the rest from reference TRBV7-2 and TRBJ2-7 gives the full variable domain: GAGVSQSPSNKVTEKGKDVELRCDPISGHTALYWYRQSLGQGLEFLIYFQGNSAPDKSGLPSDRFSAERTGGSVSTLTIQRTQQEDSAVYLCASGDYSYEQYFGPGTRLTVT.

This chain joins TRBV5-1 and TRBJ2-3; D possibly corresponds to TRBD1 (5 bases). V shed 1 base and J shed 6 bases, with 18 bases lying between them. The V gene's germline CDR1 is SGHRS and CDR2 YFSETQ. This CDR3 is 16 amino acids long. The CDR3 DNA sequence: TGCGCCAGCAGCTTGAACGCGGAAGGGGTGCAGGATACGCAGTATTTT. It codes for CASSLNAEGVQDTQYF.

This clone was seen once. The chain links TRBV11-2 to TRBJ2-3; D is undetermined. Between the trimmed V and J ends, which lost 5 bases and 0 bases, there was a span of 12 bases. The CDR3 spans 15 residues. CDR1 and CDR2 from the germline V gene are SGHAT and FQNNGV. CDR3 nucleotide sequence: TGTGCCAGCAGCCTCAGCCCGTTTAGCACAGATACGCAGTATTTT. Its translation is CASSLSPFSTDTQYF.